A single sample gave rise to the 12 T cell receptor beta chains below, sequenced in a study of identical twins. TCRdb reprocessed the 5' RACE reads via MiXCR and lists one record per CDR3 protein. The profile shows about 700,000 distinct CDR3 sequences, less than 10% of them singletons. The sample also formed part of further work on yellow fever vaccine responses in identical twins.

The sequenced sample was PBMCs. These receptors were collected from a woman aged 18 to 35 in good health.

The chain has TRBV27 and TRBJ2-1; 10 bases agree with TRBD2. Germline V gene lookup returns CDR1 MNHEY and CDR2 SMNVEV (reference sequence). V shed 8 bases, J shed 5 bases, and the junction held 6 bases outside the gene matches. CDR3 length: 14 residues. The CDR3 sequence is CASRASGGDNEQFF. The CDR3 bases are TGTGCCAGCCGGGCTAGCGGGGGAGACAATGAGCAGTTCTTC.

In this sample, this clonotype turned up a few times. The genes are TRBV6-2 or TRBV6-3 and TRBJ2-3; D might be TRBD1 (6 bases). The CDR3 totals 17 residues. Germline V lookup: CDR1 MNHEY, CDR2 SVGEGT. V was pared by 4 bases and J by 0 bases, with 17 bases between. The CDR3 DNA reads as TGTGCCAGCAGTTCCCCGACAGGCCTGGGAAGCACAGATACGCAGTATTTT. Protein product: CASSSPTGLGSTDTQYF.

The rearrangement links TRBV11-2 to TRBJ2-7; TRBD1 agrees at 8 bases. Trimming at V came to 2 bases and at J to 2 bases, leaving 5 bases not matched to a gene. Germline V lookup: CDR1 SGHAT, CDR2 FQNNGV. The CDR3 extends over 15 amino acids. CDR3 nucleotides: TGTGCCAGCAGCTTAAAGTGGACAGGGACCTACGAGCAGTACTTC. Its translation is CASSLKWTGTYEQYF.

This sequence joins TRBV5-8 and TRBJ2-2; the D gene could be TRBD1 or TRBD2 (6 bases each). This CDR3 has 16 amino acids. V was shortened by 2 bases and J by 4 bases, with 15 bases between the two germline ends. The germline CDR1 and CDR2 sequences are SGHTS and YDEGEE. The CDR3 is CASSFFRGQVTGELFF. CDR3 DNA sequence: TGTGCCAGCAGCTTCTTTCGGGGGCAGGTCACCGGGGAGCTGTTTTTT.

The V gene is TRBV7-9, the J gene TRBJ2-3; 7 positions agree with TRBD1. V lost 5 bases to trimming and J lost 2 bases; unmatched junction nucleotides: 7. This CDR3 spans 15 amino acids. CDR1 is SEHNR, CDR2 FQNEAQ, per germline (reference sequence). This chain's CDR3 is CASSQGDRFTDTQYF. The DNA for the CDR3 is TGTGCCAGCAGCCAAGGGGACAGATTCACAGATACGCAGTATTTT.

The chain has TRBV5-6 and TRBJ1-4, with 8 bases lining up with TRBD1. With V trimmed by 0 bases and J by 7 bases, 2 bases remained unmatched. Germline loops: CDR1 SGHDT, CDR2 YYEEEE. This CDR3 contains 14 residues. In nucleotides, the CDR3 is TGTGCCAGCAGCTTGGTGGACAGGGCTGAAAAACTGTTTTTT. It encodes CASSLVDRAEKLFF.

A few counts support this clonotype. V is TRBV11-2 and J is TRBJ2-5; TRBD2 agrees at 8 bases. Looked up from germline, CDR1 is SGHAT and CDR2 is FQNNGV. The CDR3 sequence is 19 residues long. The junction had 19 bases not matched to a gene; V was cut back by 2 bases and J by 5 bases. DNA for the CDR3: TGTGCCAGCAGCTTACCAAGGTCCTACTATAGCGGGGACCCGGAGACCCAGTACTTC. This translates into CASSLPRSYYSGDPETQYF.

This clonotype was found a few times. J is TRBJ2-7 and V is TRBV15, with TRBD2 matching 10 bases. The length of the CDR3 is 14 residues. The V segment lost 1 base and the J segment 5 bases; nucleotides outside the gene matches: 2. CDR1 and CDR2 from the germline V gene are LNHNV and YYDKDF (reference sequence). CDR3 in DNA: TGTGCCACCAGCAGAGTAGCGGGAGGTCACGAGCAGTACTTC. Protein sequence: CATSRVAGGHEQYF.

V gene TRBV5-6 combines with J gene TRBJ2-7; tentatively, D is TRBD1 (5 bases). Trimming pared 0 bases from V and 1 base from J, leaving 14 bases between. The CDR3 loop spans 16 amino acids. Germline CDR1 reads SGHDT; CDR2 reads YYEEEE. The CDR3 region has the DNA TGTGCCAGCAGCTTGGCCTTTGGAAGGGGTTCCTACGAGCAGTACTTC. Its translation: CASSLAFGRGSYEQYF.

The table lists this clonotype with many counts. V is TRBV5-1 and J is TRBJ2-1; 8 bases are a match to TRBD2. Germline assignment: CDR1 SGHRS and CDR2 YFSETQ. The V gene end was trimmed by 2 bases and the J gene end by 8 bases; junction bases not matched to a gene: 6. This CDR3 is 14 amino acids long. The CDR3 loop reads CASSFIAGWDEQFF. CDR3 DNA: TGCGCCAGCAGCTTCATAGCGGGATGGGATGAGCAGTTCTTC.

This clonotype showed up many times. The chain carries TRBV7-9 and TRBJ1-1, with TRBD1 matching over 8 bases. CDR1 and CDR2 (germline): SEHNR, FQNEAQ (reference sequence). The CDR3 contains 13 residues. V shed 6 bases, J shed 6 bases, and the junction held 6 bases outside the gene matches. CDR3 sequence reads: CASSSQGAAEAFF. Written as DNA, the CDR3 is TGTGCCAGCAGTTCCCAGGGGGCCGCTGAAGCTTTCTTT.

In this sample, this clonotype turned up a few times. The chain carries TRBV27 and TRBJ2-7; unclear D gene. V was trimmed by 5 bases and J by 6 bases, leaving 26 bases between them. The CDR3 runs to 17 residues. CDR1 is MNHEY, CDR2 SMNVEV, per germline (reference sequence). This chain's CDR3 is CASSPRFGRKGETEQYF. The CDR3 bases are TGTGCCAGCAGTCCCCGCTTCGGCCGGAAAGGTGAAACCGAGCAGTACTTC.